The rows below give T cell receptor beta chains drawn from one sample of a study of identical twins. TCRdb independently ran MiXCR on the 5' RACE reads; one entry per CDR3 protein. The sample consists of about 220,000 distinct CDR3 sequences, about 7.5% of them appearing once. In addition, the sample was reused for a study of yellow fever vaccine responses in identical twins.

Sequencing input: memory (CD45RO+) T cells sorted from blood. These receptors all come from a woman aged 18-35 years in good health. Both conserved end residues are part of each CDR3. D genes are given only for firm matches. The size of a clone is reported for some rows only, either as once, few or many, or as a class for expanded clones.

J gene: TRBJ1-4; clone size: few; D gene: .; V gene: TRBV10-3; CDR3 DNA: TGTGCCATCAGTGATCGGAGTGGTGCTAATGAAAAACTGTTTTTT; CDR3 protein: CAISDRSGANEKLFF
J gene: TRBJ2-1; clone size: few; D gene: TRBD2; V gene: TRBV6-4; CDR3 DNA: TGTGCCAGCACCGACTCAAAACTAGCGGGAGGAATCTACAATGAGCAGTTCTTC; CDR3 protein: CASTDSKLAGGIYNEQFF
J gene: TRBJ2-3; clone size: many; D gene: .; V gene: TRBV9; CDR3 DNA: TGTGCCAGCAGCGTAGCACCGGGGCGCACAGATACGCAGTATTTT; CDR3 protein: CASSVAPGRTDTQYF
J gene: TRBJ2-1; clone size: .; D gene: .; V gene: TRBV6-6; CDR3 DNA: TGTGCCAGCAGTCGACGTTACAATGAGCAGTTCTTC; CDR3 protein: CASSRRYNEQFF
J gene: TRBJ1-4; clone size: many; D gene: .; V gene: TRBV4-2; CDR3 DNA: TGTGCCAGCAGCCAAAGACTAGGACGGATTAATGAAAAACTGTTTTTT; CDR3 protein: CASSQRLGRINEKLFF
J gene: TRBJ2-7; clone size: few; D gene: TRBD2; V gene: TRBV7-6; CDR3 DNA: TGTGCCAGCAGCTTAGCTCAGACTAGCGGGAGAGGCGAGCAGTACTTC; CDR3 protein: CASSLAQTSGRGEQYF
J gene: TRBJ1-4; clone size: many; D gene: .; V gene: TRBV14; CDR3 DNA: TGTGCCAGCAGCCCCCGAGGGAGTCTTACAACTAATGAAAAACTGTTTTTT; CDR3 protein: CASSPRGSLTTNEKLFF
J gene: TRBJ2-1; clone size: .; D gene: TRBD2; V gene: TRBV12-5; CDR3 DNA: TGTGCTAGTGGTTTGGTTTTGGATGGTAGCGGGAACAATGAGCAGTTCTTC; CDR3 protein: CASGLVLDGSGNNEQFF
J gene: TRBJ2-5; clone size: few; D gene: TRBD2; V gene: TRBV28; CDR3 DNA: TGTGCCAGCAGTATAACGGGACTAGCGGAAGAGACCCAGTACTTC; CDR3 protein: CASSITGLAEETQYF
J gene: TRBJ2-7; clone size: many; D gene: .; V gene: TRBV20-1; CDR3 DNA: TGCAGTGCCTGGCAGGGTAACTCCTACGAGCAGTACTTC; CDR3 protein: CSAWQGNSYEQYF
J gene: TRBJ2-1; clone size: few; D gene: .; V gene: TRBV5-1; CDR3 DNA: TGCGCCAGCAGCTTGGCCCAAGGGGGAGACTACAATGAGCAGTTCTTC; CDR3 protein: CASSLAQGGDYNEQFF
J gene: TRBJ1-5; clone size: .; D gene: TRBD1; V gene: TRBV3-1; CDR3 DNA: TGTGCCAGCAGCCAGGGACAGGGTGGTAGTCAGCCCCAGCATTTT; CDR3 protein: CASSQGQGGSQPQHF
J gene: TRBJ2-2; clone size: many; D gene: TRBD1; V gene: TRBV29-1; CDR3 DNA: TGCAGCGTTGAGATTGGACAGGGGGCCGGGGAGCTGTTTTTT; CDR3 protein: CSVEIGQGAGELFF
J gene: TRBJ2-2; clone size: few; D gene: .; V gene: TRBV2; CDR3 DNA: TGTGCCAGCAGTGAATTGGGCGGTCCGAACACCGGGGAGCTGTTTTTT; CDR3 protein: CASSELGGPNTGELFF
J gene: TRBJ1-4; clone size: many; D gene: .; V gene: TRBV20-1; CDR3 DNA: TGCAGTGCTAGACCCAGGATGGGGCTTAAGGATGAAAAACTGTTTTTT; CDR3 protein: CSARPRMGLKDEKLFF
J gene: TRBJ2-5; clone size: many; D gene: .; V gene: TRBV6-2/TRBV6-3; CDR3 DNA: TGTGCCAGCAGTTATGAAGGACGTTTACAAGAGACCCAGTACTTC; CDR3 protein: CASSYEGRLQETQYF
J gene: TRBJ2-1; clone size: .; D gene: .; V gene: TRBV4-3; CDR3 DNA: TGCGCCAGCAGCCAAGATCGTGGGGGCTCTTGGGACAATGAGCAGTTCTTC; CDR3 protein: CASSQDRGGSWDNEQFF
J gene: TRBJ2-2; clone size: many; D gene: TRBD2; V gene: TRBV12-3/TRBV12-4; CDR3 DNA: TGTGCCAGCAGTTTCGGGCTAGCGGCGAACACCGGGGAGCTGTTTTTT; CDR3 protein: CASSFGLAANTGELFF
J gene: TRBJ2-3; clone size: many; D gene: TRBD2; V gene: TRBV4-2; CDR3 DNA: TGTGCCAGCAGACTAGCGGGAGGGCTTAACACAGATACGCAGTATTTT; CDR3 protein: CASRLAGGLNTDTQYF
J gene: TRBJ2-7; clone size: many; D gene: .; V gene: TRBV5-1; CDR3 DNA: TGCGCCAGCAGCTTGGAGTGGGGAGTTTCCTACGAGCAGTACTTC; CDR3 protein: CASSLEWGVSYEQYF
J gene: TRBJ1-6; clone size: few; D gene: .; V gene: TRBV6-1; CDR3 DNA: TGTGCCAGCAGTCTAGGGCCGGCCTCCTATAATTCACCCCTCCACTTT; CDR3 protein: CASSLGPASYNSPLHF
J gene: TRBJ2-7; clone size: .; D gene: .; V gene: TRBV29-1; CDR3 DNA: TGCAGCGTTGCGGGCGGAGAGGCAGACGAGCTCTACGAGCAGTACTTC; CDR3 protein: CSVAGGEADELYEQYF
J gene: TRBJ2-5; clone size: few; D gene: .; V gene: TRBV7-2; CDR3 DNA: TGTGCCAGCAGCTTAGGAGGGGGACCTGAAGAGACCCAGTACTTC; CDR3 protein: CASSLGGGPEETQYF
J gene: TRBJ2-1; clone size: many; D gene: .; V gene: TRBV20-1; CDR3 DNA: TGCAGTGCTTCTCTAGCGAATGAGCAGTTCTTC; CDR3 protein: CSASLANEQFF
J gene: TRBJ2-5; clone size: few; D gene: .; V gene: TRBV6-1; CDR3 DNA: TGTGCCAGCAGTGAAATCCGGGGCGACCAAGAGACCCAGTACTTC; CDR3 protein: CASSEIRGDQETQYF
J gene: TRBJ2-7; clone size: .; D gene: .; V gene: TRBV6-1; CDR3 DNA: TGTGCCAGCAGTGAAGCGTTGGCCGGATCCTACGAGCAGTACTTC; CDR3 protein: CASSEALAGSYEQYF
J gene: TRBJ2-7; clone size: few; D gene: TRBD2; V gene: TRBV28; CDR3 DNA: TGTGCCAGCAGTTCTTTAGCGGGAGGGGTGTACGAGCAGTACTTC; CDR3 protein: CASSSLAGGVYEQYF
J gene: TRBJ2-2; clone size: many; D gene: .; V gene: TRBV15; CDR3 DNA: TGTGCCACCAGCAGAGATGTAAGCCTCACCGGGGAGCTGTTTTTT; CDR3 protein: CATSRDVSLTGELFF
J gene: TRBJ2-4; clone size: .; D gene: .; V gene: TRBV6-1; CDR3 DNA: TGTGCCAGCAGTAGTTTAGATCCTTTGGCCAAAAACATTCAGTACTTC; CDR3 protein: CASSSLDPLAKNIQYF
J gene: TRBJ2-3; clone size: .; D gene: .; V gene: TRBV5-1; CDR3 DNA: TGCGCCAGCAGCTTAGCCCTCTCGGGTTCAGATACGCAGTATTTT; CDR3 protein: CASSLALSGSDTQYF
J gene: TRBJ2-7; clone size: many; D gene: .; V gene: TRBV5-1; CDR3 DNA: TGCGCCAGCAGCTCCTACGCCGGGGGAAATTACGAGCAGTACTTC; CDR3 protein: CASSSYAGGNYEQYF
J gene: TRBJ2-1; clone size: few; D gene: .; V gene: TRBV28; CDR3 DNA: TGTGCCAGCAGTTTGGACCCTGCCTCCTACAATGAGCAGTTCTTC; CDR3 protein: CASSLDPASYNEQFF
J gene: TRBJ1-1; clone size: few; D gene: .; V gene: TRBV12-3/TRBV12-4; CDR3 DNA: TGTGCCAGCAGGTCTACATCCCCAGGGACTGAAGCTTTCTTT; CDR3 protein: CASRSTSPGTEAFF
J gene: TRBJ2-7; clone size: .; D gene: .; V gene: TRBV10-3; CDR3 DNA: TGTGCCATCAGTGAGAGGGCAGCCTACGAGCAGTACTTC; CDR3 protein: CAISERAAYEQYF
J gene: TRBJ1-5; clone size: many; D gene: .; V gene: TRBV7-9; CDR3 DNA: TGTGCCAGCAGCCGCACAGACAATCAGCCCCAGCATTTT; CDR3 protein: CASSRTDNQPQHF
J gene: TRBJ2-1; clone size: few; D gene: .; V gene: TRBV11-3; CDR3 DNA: TGTGCCAGCAGCCGCAACCCCCCTCATAATGAGCAGTTCTTC; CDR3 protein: CASSRNPPHNEQFF
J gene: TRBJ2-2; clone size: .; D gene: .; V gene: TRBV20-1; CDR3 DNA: TGCAGTGCTAGAGATGCCTCCTCGAACACCGGGGAGCTGTTTTTT; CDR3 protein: CSARDASSNTGELFF
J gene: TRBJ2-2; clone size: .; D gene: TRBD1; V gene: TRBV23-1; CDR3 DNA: TGCGCCAGCAGTCAGAGGGACAGGGCAGCGGACGGGGAGCTGTTTTTT; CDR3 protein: CASSQRDRAADGELFF
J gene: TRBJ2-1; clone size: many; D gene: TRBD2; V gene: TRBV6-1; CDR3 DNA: TGTGCCAGCAGTCTGACTAGCGGGAGGGCCCCGTTCTTC; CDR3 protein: CASSLTSGRAPFF
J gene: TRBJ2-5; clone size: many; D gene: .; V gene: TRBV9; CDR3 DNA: TGTGCCAGCAGCGCGGGAGTAGCGCAAGAGACCCAGTACTTC; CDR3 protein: CASSAGVAQETQYF
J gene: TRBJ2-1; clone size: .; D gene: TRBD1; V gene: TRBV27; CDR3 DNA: TGTGCCAGGCGAAATGACAGGGTACATGAGCAGTTCTTC; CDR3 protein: CARRNDRVHEQFF
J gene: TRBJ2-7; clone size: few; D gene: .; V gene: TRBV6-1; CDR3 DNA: TGTGCCAGCAGTAAGGGACCTCAAGGGCCCTACGAGCAGTACTTC; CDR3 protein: CASSKGPQGPYEQYF
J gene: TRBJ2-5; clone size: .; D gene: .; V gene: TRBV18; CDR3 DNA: TGTGCCAGCTCACCACGGGGGGTTCGGGAGACCCAGTACTTC; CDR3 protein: CASSPRGVRETQYF
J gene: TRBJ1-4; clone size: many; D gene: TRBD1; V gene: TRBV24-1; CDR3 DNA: TGTGCCACCAGTGACCGGGACCGGGACAGGGGTGAAAAACTGTTTTTT; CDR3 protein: CATSDRDRDRGEKLFF
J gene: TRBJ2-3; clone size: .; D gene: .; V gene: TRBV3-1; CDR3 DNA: TGTGCCAGCAGCCAAACTAGGACGCGGTCCACAGATACGCAGTATTTT; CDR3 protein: CASSQTRTRSTDTQYF
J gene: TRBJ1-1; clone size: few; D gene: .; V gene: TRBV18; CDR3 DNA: TGTGCCAGCTCACCAAGTTACGGTGAAGCTTTCTTT; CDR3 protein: CASSPSYGEAFF
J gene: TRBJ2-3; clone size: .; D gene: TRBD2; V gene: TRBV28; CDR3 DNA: TGTGCCAGCATTTTCCACCTGGGACTAGTCGGAACAGATACGCAGTATTTT; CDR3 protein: CASIFHLGLVGTDTQYF
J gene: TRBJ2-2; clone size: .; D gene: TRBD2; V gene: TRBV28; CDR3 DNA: TGTGCCAGCAGTTCCTGGACTAGCGGGGGGGCGGTAGGAACCGGGGAGCTGTTTTTT; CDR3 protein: CASSSWTSGGAVGTGELFF
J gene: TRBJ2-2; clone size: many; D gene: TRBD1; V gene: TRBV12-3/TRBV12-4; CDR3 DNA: TGTGCCAGCAGCCAAACAGGGGTAGGCGCCGGGGAGCTGTTTTTT; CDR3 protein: CASSQTGVGAGELFF
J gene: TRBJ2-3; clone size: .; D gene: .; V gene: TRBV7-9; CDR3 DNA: TGTGCCAGCAGCTTAGGAGTGGACAGAAGCACAGATACGCAGTATTTT; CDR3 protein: CASSLGVDRSTDTQYF
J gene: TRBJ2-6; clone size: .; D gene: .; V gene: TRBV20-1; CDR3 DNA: TGCAGTGCTGGAACTAACTCTGGGGCCAACGTCCTGACTTTC; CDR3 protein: CSAGTNSGANVLTF